This entry describes one T cell receptor (beta chain). The CDR3 consists of 14 residues. V lost 2 bases to trimming and J lost 8 bases; unmatched junction nucleotides: 7. Per the germline V gene, CDR1 is MNHNS and CDR2 is SASEGT. Study processing details: Reference gene primers were amplified, and this amplification served to estimate nucleated cell counts. The table came from immunoSEQ multiplex PCR; TCRdb's copy has only in-frame clones and leaves some out. That table is the source of V, J and clone size, and D and trimming were worked out from the DNA. The sample has 350,000 to 400,000 clones; almost 90% are singletons. This entry is derived from a study of blood T cell repertoires in COVID-19. As for the study in general: The United States, Italy and Spain provided the acute and convalescent COVID-19 samples. Nucleic acid was either cDNA or gDNA, and it came from T cells, B-cell-depleted T cells, or PBMCs.

The TCR originated in a young man with active or convalescent COVID-19. The sequencing input was peripheral blood. V and J are TRBV6-1 and TRBJ1-2; 8 bases map to TRBD1. CDR3 sequence: CASSESPGGIGYTF. CDR3 nucleotides: TGTGCCAGCAGTGAATCCCCAGGGGGCATAGGCTACACCTTC.